These 30 T cell receptor beta chains share one sample of origin, sequenced in a study of shared clonotypes between healthy human individuals. Here immunoSEQ multiplex PCR was the method, and the copy in TCRdb shows in-frame clones only, minus some. The repertoire holds 850,000 to 1,100,000 clones, with 77% as singletons. Input material: memory CD4+ T cells from PBMCs. Subset noted: CD45RA-negative fraction. These receptors came from a young man in good health. Some clones in this sample may be carry-over from other donors' samples.

The chain has TRBV4-2 and TRBJ2-6; no definite D call. V lost 3 bases and J 2 bases, leaving 5 bases between the germline ends. This CDR3 region has 14 residues. Germline CDR1 and CDR2: LGHNA and YNFKEQ. As DNA, the CDR3 is TGTGCCAGCAGCCACACGGCTGGGGCCAACGTCCTGACTTTC. Protein: CASSHTAGANVLTF.

This sequence joins TRBV7-2 and TRBJ1-1, with 8 bases identical to TRBD1. This CDR3 region has 16 residues. Germline V gives CDR1 SGHTA, CDR2 FQGNSA. The V and J ends lost 1 base and 1 base, in that order; junction bases with no gene match: 5. The CDR3 reads CASSLVGTGANTEAFF. The CDR3 nucleotides read TGTGCCAGCAGCTTAGTGGGGACAGGTGCGAACACTGAAGCTTTCTTT.

This chain joins TRBV4-2 and TRBJ1-1; TRBD1 might be the D (5 bases). The V gene's germline CDR1 is LGHNA and CDR2 YNFKEQ. The CDR3 is 15 residues long. Trimming took 3 bases from V and 5 from J, leaving 16 bases between them. DNA for the CDR3: TGTGCCAGCAGCCAGCCGGGGACCCAGAGTACTGAAGCTTTCTTT. Its translation: CASSQPGTQSTEAFF.

The chain employs TRBV11-2 and TRBJ1-3; D is uncertain. The V end was cut by 5 bases, the J end by 0 bases, with 14 bases between. This CDR3 has 16 residues. CDR1 SGHAT and CDR2 FQNNGV come from the germline V gene. CDR3 in amino acids: CASSPKDGTSGNTIYF. The CDR3 DNA sequence: TGTGCCAGCAGCCCAAAGGACGGAACCTCTGGAAACACCATATATTTT.

A remark on this clone: A much larger clone lies a single base off, so this may be a read error. At the DNA level, this CDR3 is encoded by other sequences in the same sample as well. The J gene is TRBJ2-7, the V gene TRBV11-2; 11 positions agree with TRBD2. The CDR3 covers 15 residues. Per the germline V gene, CDR1 is SGHAT and CDR2 is FQNNGV. Trimming took 3 bases from V and 0 from J; bases not matched to a gene: 1. In DNA, the CDR3 is TGTGCCAGCAGCTTCACTAGCGGGAGCTCCTACGAGCAGTACTTC. Protein sequence: CASSFTSGSSYEQYF.

This clone has only one observation. The rearrangement joins TRBV5-6 to TRBJ2-2; possibly TRBD1 for D (6 bases). The V and J ends lost 3 bases and 9 bases respectively, with 12 bases between them. Germline CDR1 reads SGHDT; CDR2 reads YYEEEE. The CDR3 sequence is 13 residues long. In DNA form, the CDR3 reads TGTGCCAGCAGCTCAACAGGACAGTGGGAGCTGTTTTTT. It translates to CASSSTGQWELFF.

The chain has TRBV6-6 and TRBJ1-2, with a weak D call TRBD1 (6 bases). The CDR3 covers 15 residues. Trimming cost V 4 bases and J 4 bases, with 16 bases left between them. Germline CDR1 MNHNY, CDR2 SVGAGI (reference sequence). CDR3 DNA sequence: TGTGCCAGCAGTTTGGGAGGGGGGGGCGCCTATGGCTACACCTTC. This sequence encodes CASSLGGGGAYGYTF.

This clone was counted once. V usage is TRBV7-9 and J usage is TRBJ1-2; 7 bases map to TRBD1. Germline assignment: CDR1 SEHNR and CDR2 FQNEAQ (reference sequence). Trimming at V came to 5 bases and at J to 5 bases, leaving 8 bases not matched to a gene. The CDR3 length is 14 residues. DNA for the CDR3: TGTGCCAGCAGCACCGGGGGACAGACATATGGCTACACCTTC. Translation gives CASSTGGQTYGYTF.

The genes are TRBV6-1 and TRBJ1-4; D gene ambiguous. The CDR3 consists of 15 residues. Germline-derived CDR1 and CDR2 are MNHNS and SASEGT. Trimming left V 7 bases short and J 4 bases short, with 16 bases between. The CDR3 here is CASKETASNNEKLFF. The CDR3 nucleotides are TGTGCCAGCAAGGAGACTGCCTCCAATAATGAAAAACTGTTTTTT.

This clone was detected only a few times. The V gene is TRBV18, the J gene TRBJ2-4, with D perhaps matching TRBD1 (5 bases). The germline gives CDR1 KGHSH, CDR2 LQKENI. The CDR3 covers 13 residues. The V and J ends lost 2 bases and 5 bases respectively, with 7 bases between them. The CDR3 bases are TGTGCCAGCTCACCAGGGGCGCAAAACATTCAGTACTTC. Its protein product is CASSPGAQNIQYF.

This clone turned up a few times. The V call is TRBV7-9, the J call TRBJ2-7; 7 bases are shared with TRBD1. This CDR3 has 13 amino acids. Germline V gene lookup returns CDR1 SEHNR and CDR2 FQNEAQ (reference sequence). J was trimmed by 3 bases and V by 8 bases; bases with no gene match: 7. The CDR3 DNA reads TGTGCCAGCGGGGGACAGTCATACTACGAGCAGTACTTC. It specifies CASGGQSYYEQYF.

The V call is TRBV6-5, the J call TRBJ1-1; D is unresolved. Trimming took off 0 bases at V and 1 base at J, with 3 bases between the two ends. The germline V gene encodes CDR1 MNHEY and CDR2 SVGAGI. The CDR3 extends over 13 amino acids. The CDR3 loop reads CASSYSENTEAFF. In DNA, the CDR3 is TGTGCCAGCAGTTACTCGGAGAACACTGAAGCTTTCTTT.

As to this clone: Other DNA variants within this sample encode the same CDR3. The rearrangement uses TRBV7-7 and TRBJ2-3, with D uncertain. The CDR3 spans 14 residues. Trimming removed 1 base at V and 0 bases at J, with 5 bases between. Germline loops: CDR1 SSHAT, CDR2 FNYEAQ (reference sequence). The CDR3 sequence is CASSLGTSTDTQYF. The CDR3 nucleotides read TGTGCCAGCAGCTTAGGAACTAGCACAGATACGCAGTATTTT.

The rearrangement uses TRBV18 and TRBJ2-5, with 11 bases matching TRBD2. The CDR3 spans 16 residues. Looked up from germline, CDR1 is KGHSH and CDR2 is LQKENI. The trim removed 3 bases at V and 1 base at J, leaving 4 bases unmatched. The CDR3 is CASSPLTSGVQETQYF. For the CDR3, the DNA is TGTGCCAGCTCACCGTTGACTAGCGGGGTCCAAGAGACCCAGTACTTC.

This chain connects TRBV29-1 to TRBJ1-1, with unresolved D. Germline V gene sequence: CDR1 SQVTM, CDR2 ANQGSEA. The CDR3 is made up of 14 amino acids. Trimming shortened V by 5 bases and J by 3 bases, and 16 bases separated the two germline ends. CDR3 DNA sequence: TGCAGCGTTCACCACTTGACCTCGGACACTGAAGCTTTCTTT. Its translation: CSVHHLTSDTEAFF.

Here the CDR3 reads CASSTDRGGLAPNYEQYF. The CDR3 DNA sequence: TGTGCCAGCAGCACCGACAGGGGAGGGCTAGCGCCCAACTACGAGCAGTACTTC. The rearrangement joins TRBV11-2 to TRBJ2-7; possible D gene TRBD1, 8 bases. CDR3 length: 18 amino acids. Germline CDR1 reads SGHAT; CDR2 reads FQNNGV. Trimming removed 5 bases from V and 3 bases from J, with 26 bases in between.

This clone has only one observation. The V gene is TRBV28, the J gene TRBJ1-4, with D maybe TRBD1 (5 bases). The V end lost 5 bases, the J end lost 4 bases, and 14 bases lay between the germline ends. CDR1 and CDR2 from the germline V gene are MDHEN and SYDVKM. The CDR3 extends over 15 amino acids. For the CDR3, the DNA is TGTGCCAGCAGTGCCTCCGGGACTCTTAATGAAAAACTGTTTTTT. This encodes CASSASGTLNEKLFF.

This clone was seen at least ten times. V gene TRBV28 combines with J gene TRBJ2-1; D might be TRBD1 (6 bases). The CDR3 has 13 amino acids. The ends were cut back, 6 bases at V and 5 bases at J, with 11 bases in the middle. Per the germline V gene, CDR1 is MDHEN and CDR2 is SYDVKM. The CDR3 DNA reads TGTGCCAGCAGACCGGGACACAACAATGAGCAGTTCTTC. This encodes CASRPGHNNEQFF.

The table lists this clone with a count of one. V and J are TRBV19 and TRBJ2-7; 8 bases match TRBD1. The CDR3 contains 14 residues. The germline gives CDR1 LNHDA, CDR2 SQIVND (reference sequence). V gave up 5 bases and J gave up 7 bases; unmatched junction bases: 10. In nucleotides, the CDR3 is TGTGCCAGTAGTGTCGGACAGGGTATAGAGGAGCAGTACTTC. Translating it yields CASSVGQGIEEQYF.

This clone was seen just once. The chain combines TRBV4-1 with TRBJ2-7, with a possible D match to TRBD1 (5 bases). V was cut by 2 bases and J by 2 bases, with 10 bases left in between. CDR3 length: 14 residues. Looked up from germline, CDR1 is MGHRA and CDR2 is YSYEKL. The CDR3 spells CASSQNLGPYEQYF. In DNA, the CDR3 is TGCGCCAGCAGCCAAAACCTGGGGCCCTACGAGCAGTACTTC.

V gene TRBV10-3 combines with J gene TRBJ2-7; the D call may be TRBD1 or TRBD2 (5 bases each). The CDR3 is made up of 11 amino acids. Deletions cut 6 bases from V and 7 bases from J, with 10 bases between. Looked up from germline, CDR1 is ENHRY and CDR2 is SYGVKD. Written as DNA, the CDR3 is TGTGCCATCAGCCTCAGGGAGGAGCAGTACTTC. Encoded protein: CAISLREEQYF.

The J gene is TRBJ2-5, the V gene TRBV6-6, with D hard to call. The CDR3 has 15 residues. The V and J ends lost 6 bases and 1 base respectively, with 15 bases between them. Per germline, CDR1 MNHNY and CDR2 SVGAGI (reference sequence). The CDR3 DNA sequence: TGTGCCAGCAGACCCCTGCTGGGCCTCCAAGAGACCCAGTACTTC. This codes for CASRPLLGLQETQYF.

At least ten counts were recorded for this clone. This sample includes further DNA sequences coding for the same CDR3. The CDR3 loop reads CASSRQVYGYTF. CDR3 bases: TGTGCCAGCAGTCGACAGGTCTATGGCTACACCTTC. The chain links TRBV28 to TRBJ1-2; D may be TRBD1 (6 bases). The germline CDR1 and CDR2 sequences are MDHEN and SYDVKM. Trimming left V 5 bases short and J 4 bases short, with 8 bases between. The CDR3 has 12 amino acids.

Turning to this clone: This specimen includes other DNA sequences encoding the same CDR3. The chain recombines TRBV7-3 with TRBJ2-1; possibly TRBD1 for D (5 bases). Germline values: CDR1 SGHTA, CDR2 FQGTGA. This CDR3 spans 13 amino acids. The V gene lost 4 bases and the J gene lost 7 bases, with 11 bases spanning the gap. The CDR3 DNA is TGTGCCAGCAGCTCCCAAGGGGTAAATGAGCAGTTCTTC. It encodes CASSSQGVNEQFF.

About this clone itself: The same CDR3 arises from other DNA sequences in this sample as well. The chain joins TRBV30 to TRBJ2-5; no clear D gene. The CDR3 covers 12 residues. Trimming removed 3 bases from V and 4 bases from J, with 9 bases in between. Germline values: CDR1 GTSNPN, CDR2 SVGIG (reference sequence). This chain's CDR3 is CAWSPGRETQYF. DNA for the CDR3: TGTGCCTGGAGCCCAGGAAGAGAGACCCAGTACTTC.

The V and J genes are TRBV5-6 and TRBJ1-4; D uncertain. Trimming took 7 bases from V and 2 from J, leaving 12 bases between them. The germline CDR1 and CDR2 sequences are SGHDT and YYEEEE. This CDR3 region has 14 residues. The CDR3 DNA reads TGTGCCAGCCATCGTGGGGTGACTAATGAAAAACTGTTTTTT. Amino acid sequence: CASHRGVTNEKLFF.

V gene TRBV11-2 combines with J gene TRBJ2-2; unclear D gene. V was cut by 1 base and J by 1 base, with 10 bases left in between. Looked up from germline, CDR1 is SGHAT and CDR2 is FQNNGV. The CDR3 contains 16 residues. CDR3 in DNA: TGTGCCAGCAGCTTAGTCCGTCCACAGAACACCGGGGAGCTGTTTTTT. It yields the protein CASSLVRPQNTGELFF.

As for this clone: Germline is not matched at one junction end, which may reflect a read error. The same CDR3 also results from other DNA sequences found in this sample. The chain joins TRBV30 to TRBJ2-2; D possibly corresponds to TRBD2 (5 bases). The CDR3 length is 14 residues. The germline gives CDR1 GTSNPN, CDR2 SVGIG (reference sequence). The CDR3 spells CAWMGGMNTGELFF. The CDR3 DNA sequence: TGTGCCTGGATGGGCGGAATGAACACCGGGGAGTTGTTTTTT.

On this clone: Within the sample, other DNA sequences also encode this same CDR3. The chain uses TRBV2 and TRBJ2-1; D not certain. This CDR3 has 11 amino acids. The V end lost 4 bases, the J end lost 4 bases, and 2 bases lay between the germline ends. Per germline, CDR1 SNHLY and CDR2 FYNNEI. The CDR3, as DNA: TGTGCCAGCAGTGCATACAATGAGCAGTTCTTC. Residues: CASSAYNEQFF.

The rearrangement joins TRBV6-1 to TRBJ1-4; 9 nucleotides line up with TRBD1. The CDR3 consists of 17 residues. The ends lost 1 base at V and 7 bases at J; junction bases unmatched: 10. Germline-derived CDR1 and CDR2 are MNHNS and SASEGT. The CDR3 here is CASSEVHNRGRVEKLFF. In DNA, the CDR3 is TGTGCCAGCAGTGAAGTACATAACAGGGGGCGCGTTGAAAAACTGTTTTTT.